The clone carrying this T cell receptor beta chain was recorded a few times. What it binds is not known. The CDR3 extends over 19 amino acids. The V end lost 6 bases, the J end lost 5 bases, and 30 bases lay between the germline ends. From germline, CDR1 is MNHEY and CDR2 SVGEGT. The data derive from a study of T cell repertoires in cytomegalovirus infection. TCRdb passed the reads through MiXCR, listing each CDR3 protein once. The profile shows 350,000 to 400,000 distinct CDR3 sequences, roughly 34% of them singletons. This clonotype was obtained from a human donor in good health (CMV status not recorded). Some clones in this sample may be carry-over from other donors' samples. The chain is built from TRBV6-2 or TRBV6-3 and TRBJ2-3; D may be TRBD2 (5 bases). The specimen was cultured PBMCs, collected from culture after CMV antigen stimulation. The CDR3: CASSASRAVPAGKVDTQYF. The DNA of the CDR3 is TGTGCCAGCAGCGCCTCGAGGGCAGTACCCGCCGGTAAAGTAGATACGCAGTATTTT.